This note documents a single T cell receptor (beta chain) sequence. Its antigen is unknown. Regarding time point: peripheral blood 6 weeks after treatment start. This record comes from a study of PD-L1 blockade in urothelial cancer. Study-wide context: Previous chemotherapy exposure amounted to 0 to 3 regimens for patients. Median T cell yield from blood was roughly 140,000.

Overall study findings and caveats: Lower pretreatment blood TCR clonality, under the median, predicted better survival, researchers reported.

In each PCR, synthetic TCR analog templates were spiked in. Only in-frame clones appear in the TCRdb table, and some are missing; sequencing was by immunoSEQ multiplex PCR. The data contain about 50,000 clones, 80% to 90% of them singletons. Losses at the gene ends were 0 bases for V and 4 bases for J; bases not matched to a gene: 7. This CDR3 contains 16 residues. Germline values: CDR1 MGHRA, CDR2 YSYEKL. The source is a man aged 65-85 years with urothelial cancer. This chain joins TRBV4-1 and TRBJ1-2; 8 nucleotides line up with TRBD1. This sample comprised PBMCs, obtained around atezolizumab (anti-PD-L1) treatment. The chain's CDR3 is CASSQDWTGSPYGYTF. CDR3 in DNA: TGCGCCAGCAGCCAAGATTGGACAGGGTCTCCCTATGGCTACACCTTC.